This T cell receptor (beta chain) is drawn from a study of cytotoxic CD8 clonotypes in ibrutinib-treated CLL. Overall study results and limits: Public clonotypes, found uncommonly, either contracted or stayed stable on treatment. Clonality went up at ibrutinib response and then declined back toward baseline at progression. Clonality was higher at baseline than in age-matched healthy donors and tracked circulating CD8+ T-cell counts.

Germline CDR1 reads LGHNT; CDR2 reads FRNRAP. The CDR3 length is 11 residues. Trimming removed 4 bases at V and 5 bases at J, with 2 bases between. The intended depth for sequencing was 1 in 200,000 to 1 in 1 million T cells. Libraries were prepared by immunoSEQ multiplex PCR; TCRdb keeps only in-frame clonotypes and omits some of them. The repertoire consists of 300,000 to 350,000 clones, with about 77% occurring once and the leading ten covering 6.5% to 8%. This clone was detected a few times. Its antigen is currently unknown. The chain joins TRBV12-5 to TRBJ2-2; D is uncertain. This receptor was obtained from a human donor with chronic lymphocytic leukemia. The specimen comprised PBMCs, sampled before ibrutinib treatment. Written as DNA, the CDR3 is TGTGCTAGTGGTTCGACCGGGGAGCTGTTTTTT. Amino acids: CASGSTGELFF.